Listed here are 9 T cell receptor beta chains from one sample, sequenced in a study of cytomegalovirus exposure and HLA in healthy donors. PCR amplification relied on 60 Vbeta primers (plus 13 Jbeta primers). TCRdb's table, derived via immunoSEQ multiplex PCR, lists solely in-frame clones and lacks some. The sample yields about 180,000 clones, around 80% seen once. The sequencing input was PBMCs. These receptors originate from a woman aged 30 to 39 in good health and CMV-seropositive.

The gene calls are TRBV2 and TRBJ1-4; 8 bases align to TRBD1. The CDR3 loop spans 15 amino acids. The trim removed 6 bases at V and 5 bases at J, leaving 8 bases unmatched. Germline loops: CDR1 SNHLY, CDR2 FYNNEI. The CDR3 loop reads CASRLRTGRNEKLFF. The DNA for the CDR3 is TGTGCCAGCAGACTAAGGACAGGGCGAAATGAAAAACTGTTTTTT. Full variable domain (missing parts from reference TRBV2 and TRBJ1-4): EPEVTQTPSHQVTQMGQEVILRCVPISNHLYFYWYRQILGQKVEFLVSFYNNEISEKSEIFDDQFSVERPDGSNFTLKIRSTKLEDSAMYFCASRLRTGRNEKLFFGSGTQLSVL.

This clone has a single count. The chain combines TRBV30 with TRBJ2-7; 7 bases agree with TRBD1. Germline assignment: CDR1 GTSNPN and CDR2 SVGIG (reference sequence). The junction had 15 bases not matched to a gene; V was cut back by 2 bases and J by 5 bases. The CDR3 spans 16 residues. The CDR3 bases are TGTGCCTGGAGTTTCGACAGGGTCGAGGGATCTCACGAGCAGTACTTC. It specifies CAWSFDRVEGSHEQYF. Based on the CDR3 plus reference TRBV30 and TRBJ2-7, the full variable domain is SQTIHQWPATLVQPVGSPLSLECTVEGTSNPNLYWYRQAAGRGLQLLFYSVGIGQISSEVPQNLSASRPQDRQFILSSKKLLLSDSGFYLCAWSFDRVEGSHEQYFGPGTRLTVT.

The gene calls are TRBV11-2 and TRBJ2-5; TRBD2 aligns across 8 bases. This CDR3 is built from 15 residues. Germline V gene sequence: CDR1 SGHAT, CDR2 FQNNGV. The V gene end was trimmed by 4 bases and the J gene end by 7 bases; junction bases not matched to a gene: 11. The CDR3 DNA follows: TGTGCCAGCAGCTCCAACCCGGGCCTAGCGGGGACCCAGTACTTC. Translation gives CASSSNPGLAGTQYF.

In its sample, this clone was seen a few times. V is TRBV11-2 and J is TRBJ2-1; the match to TRBD1 covers 7 bases. The CDR3 spans 15 residues. Per germline, CDR1 SGHAT and CDR2 FQNNGV. The junction had 8 bases not matched to a gene; V was cut back by 6 bases and J by 3 bases. The CDR3 coding sequence is TGTGCCAGCAGGGAAAGACAGGGTAGCTACAATGAGCAGTTCTTC. Translation gives CASRERQGSYNEQFF.

The rearrangement joins TRBV2 to TRBJ1-2, with TRBD1 matching over 9 bases. Germline V gene lookup returns CDR1 SNHLY and CDR2 FYNNEI. The CDR3 contains 16 residues. V was clipped by 3 bases and J by 3 bases; unmatched bases: 8. The CDR3 region is CASSDGGQGRDYGYTF. The CDR3 DNA reads as TGTGCCAGCAGTGATGGGGGACAGGGTCGAGACTATGGCTACACCTTC.

The table lists this clone with a few counts. The rearrangement links TRBV27 to TRBJ2-7; D unclear. The germline gives CDR1 MNHEY, CDR2 SMNVEV (reference sequence). Between the trimmed V and J ends, which lost 4 bases and 2 bases, there was a span of 9 bases. The CDR3 has 13 residues. For the CDR3, the DNA is TGTGCCAGCAGTTCCCTCAGAACCTACGAGCAGTACTTC. This sequence encodes CASSSLRTYEQYF.

A single count supports this clone. This chain uses TRBV7-9 with TRBJ1-5; possible D gene TRBD1, 6 bases. The CDR3 loop spans 14 amino acids. The V and J ends lost 2 bases and 7 bases respectively, with 12 bases between them. CDR1 is SEHNR and CDR2 is FQNEAQ in the germline V gene (reference sequence). The CDR3 here is CASSLNRDGQPQHF. The DNA for the CDR3 is TGTGCCAGCAGCTTAAACAGGGACGGACAGCCCCAGCATTTT. Variable domain in full (rest from reference TRBV7-9 and TRBJ1-5): DTGVSQNPRHKITKRGQNVTFRCDPISEHNRLYWYRQTLGQGPEFLTYFQNEAQLEKSRLLSDRFSAERPKGSFSTLEIQRTEQGDSAMYLCASSLNRDGQPQHFGDGTRLSIL.

The chain employs TRBV2 and TRBJ1-1; a possible D gene is TRBD1 (5 bases). CDR3 length equals 14 residues. Trimming cost V 6 bases and J 1 base, with 12 bases left between them. Germline V gives CDR1 SNHLY, CDR2 FYNNEI. The CDR3 nucleotides are TGTGCCAGCAGGGAGGGACTTTGGAACACTGAAGCTTTCTTT. Protein: CASREGLWNTEAFF.

The J gene is TRBJ2-5, the V gene TRBV11-2, with 13 positions matching TRBD2. Germline assignment: CDR1 SGHAT and CDR2 FQNNGV. Germline trimming cut 0 bases from V and 5 bases from J; bases unmatched to any gene: 9. The CDR3 runs to 18 residues. The CDR3 DNA reads as TGTGCCAGCAGCTTAGATTTCTGGACTAGCGGGGGCCGGGAGACCCAGTACTTC. Translating it yields CASSLDFWTSGGRETQYF.